These 9 T cell receptor beta chains were sequenced from one sample in a study of T cells after yellow fever vaccination. Using its own MiXCR run on the 5' RACE reads, TCRdb lists one record per CDR3 protein. The table lists nearly 350,000 distinct CDR3 sequences, approximately 8% of them singletons, with 15% to 20% in the top ten. This specimen consisted of PBMCs, obtained about 41 days after the first yellow fever vaccination. The receptors originated from a man aged 18 to 29 who received the YFV17D yellow fever vaccine.

This clonotype showed up just a few times. The rearrangement links TRBV4-2 to TRBJ2-1; possibly TRBD1 for D (6 bases). The CDR3 contains 14 residues. The V end was cut by 2 bases, the J end by 8 bases, with 13 bases between. CDR1 LGHNA and CDR2 YNFKEQ come from the germline V gene. In DNA form, the CDR3 reads TGTGCCAGCAGCCAACGGGCAGGGGCGGATGAGCAGTTCTTC. It codes for CASSQRAGADEQFF.

This clonotype was counted only a few times. This chain links TRBV3-1 with TRBJ1-2; D unresolved. CDR1 and CDR2 (germline): LGHDT, YNNKEL (reference sequence). V dropped 2 bases and J dropped 0 bases, with 10 bases sitting between them. The CDR3 contains 15 residues. CDR3 residues: CASSQNTPTNYGYTF. The CDR3 bases are TGTGCCAGCAGCCAAAACACACCTACTAACTATGGCTACACCTTC.

This chain links TRBV18 with TRBJ2-7, with D uncertain. Trimming cost V 6 bases and J 7 bases, with 16 bases left between them. CDR1 is KGHSH, CDR2 LQKENI, per germline. The CDR3 runs to 13 residues. Here the CDR3 DNA reads TGTGCCAGCTCCCCGGACGCCCGGCGAGAGCAGTACTTC. It codes for CASSPDARREQYF.

The V gene is TRBV5-1, the J gene TRBJ1-2; weak D call: TRBD1 (6 bases). Germline-derived CDR1 and CDR2 are SGHRS and YFSETQ. CDR3 length: 14 amino acids. Trimming removed 1 base from V and 7 bases from J, with 14 bases in between. CDR3 amino acids: CASSLSFTGSGYTF. CDR3 in DNA: TGCGCCAGCAGCTTGAGCTTTACAGGGTCTGGCTACACCTTC. Full variable domain (remainder filled in from reference TRBV5-1 and TRBJ1-2): KAGVTQTPRYLIKTRGQQVTLSCSPISGHRSVSWYQQTPGQGLQFLFEYFSETQRNKGNFPGRFSGRQFSNSRSEMNVSTLELGDSALYLCASSLSFTGSGYTFGSGTRLTVV.

A few counts support this clonotype. This chain joins TRBV11-2 and TRBJ1-2; D gene uncertain. Germline-derived CDR1 and CDR2 are SGHAT and FQNNGV. Trimming removed 5 bases at V and 6 bases at J, with 16 bases between. This CDR3 has 14 amino acids. CDR3 nucleotides: TGTGCCAGCAGCCGGACTCACCTGGCAGATGGCTACACCTTC. Translated, it gives CASSRTHLADGYTF.

This clonotype was seen more than once but under ten times. The chain employs TRBV6-2 or TRBV6-3 and TRBJ1-2, with D maybe TRBD1 (5 bases). The V gene lost 2 bases and the J gene lost 0 bases, with 7 bases spanning the gap. There are 14 residues in the CDR3. Per the germline V gene, CDR1 is MNHEY and CDR2 is SVGEGT. CDR3 loop: CASSYGAANYGYTF. The CDR3 DNA follows: TGTGCCAGCAGTTACGGGGCAGCTAACTATGGCTACACCTTC.

This clonotype was found a few times. The chain links TRBV30 to TRBJ1-2; TRBD1 aligns across 10 bases. CDR3 length: 11 residues. J lost 8 bases, V lost 7 bases, and 4 bases had no gene match. CDR1 is GTSNPN and CDR2 is SVGIG in the germline V gene (reference sequence). The CDR3 protein is CALGQGTGYTF. Written as DNA, the CDR3 is TGTGCCTTGGGACAGGGGACGGGCTACACCTTC.

The chain is built from TRBV4-1 and TRBJ2-3; D is unclear. The germline CDR1 and CDR2 sequences are MGHRA and YSYEKL. The CDR3 consists of 13 residues. Deletions cut 8 bases from V and 3 bases from J, with 12 bases between. CDR3 in DNA: TGCGCCAGCCGGAATTCGGGTACAGATACGCAGTATTTT. Protein sequence: CASRNSGTDTQYF.

This clonotype was detected a few times. This chain joins TRBV7-3 and TRBJ2-3, with TRBD2 identical over 9 bases. Germline CDR1 reads SGHTA; CDR2 reads FQGTGA. The CDR3 runs to 16 residues. The V segment lost 1 base and the J segment 5 bases; nucleotides outside the gene matches: 7. CDR3 sequence: CASSLNAGGLGDTQYF. The CDR3 DNA reads TGTGCCAGCAGCTTAAACGCGGGGGGGCTGGGAGATACGCAGTATTTT.